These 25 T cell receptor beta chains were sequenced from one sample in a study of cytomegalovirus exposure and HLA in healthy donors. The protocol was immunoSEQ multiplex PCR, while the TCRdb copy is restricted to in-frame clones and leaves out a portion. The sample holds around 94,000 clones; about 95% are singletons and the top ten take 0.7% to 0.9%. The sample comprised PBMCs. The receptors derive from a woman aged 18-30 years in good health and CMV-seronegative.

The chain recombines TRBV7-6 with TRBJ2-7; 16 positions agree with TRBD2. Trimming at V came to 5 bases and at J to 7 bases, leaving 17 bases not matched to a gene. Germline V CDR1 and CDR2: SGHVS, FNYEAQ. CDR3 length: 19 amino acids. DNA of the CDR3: TGTGCCAGCAGCGCCTCCCCTCCGGGACTAGCGGGAGGGCCGCGAGAGCAGTACTTC. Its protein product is CASSASPPGLAGGPREQYF. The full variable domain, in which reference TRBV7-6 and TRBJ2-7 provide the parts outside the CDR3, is GAGVSQSPRYKVTKRGQDVALRCDPISGHVSLYWYRQALGQGPEFLTYFNYEAQQDKSGLPNDRFSAERPEGSISTLTIQRTEQRDSAMYRCASSASPPGLAGGPREQYFGPGTRLTVT.

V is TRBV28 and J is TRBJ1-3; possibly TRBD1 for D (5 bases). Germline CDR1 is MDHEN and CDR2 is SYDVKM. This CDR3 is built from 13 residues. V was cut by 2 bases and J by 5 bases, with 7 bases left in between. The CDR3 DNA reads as TGTGCCAGCAGTTTAGGGGGGAGAAACACCATATATTTT. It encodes CASSLGGRNTIYF.

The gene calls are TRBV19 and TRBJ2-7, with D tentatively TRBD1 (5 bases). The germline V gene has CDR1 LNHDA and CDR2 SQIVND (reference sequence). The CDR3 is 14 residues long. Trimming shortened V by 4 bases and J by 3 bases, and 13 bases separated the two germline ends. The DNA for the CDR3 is TGTGCCAGTAGTAGTGGCGGACAAGGCTACGAGCAGTACTTC. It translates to CASSSGGQGYEQYF.

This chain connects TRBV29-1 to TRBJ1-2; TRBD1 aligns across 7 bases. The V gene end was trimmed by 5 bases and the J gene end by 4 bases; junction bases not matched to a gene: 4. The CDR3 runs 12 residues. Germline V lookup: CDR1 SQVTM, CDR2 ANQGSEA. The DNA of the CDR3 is TGCAGCGTTCCGACAGGGACCTATGGCTACACCTTC. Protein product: CSVPTGTYGYTF.

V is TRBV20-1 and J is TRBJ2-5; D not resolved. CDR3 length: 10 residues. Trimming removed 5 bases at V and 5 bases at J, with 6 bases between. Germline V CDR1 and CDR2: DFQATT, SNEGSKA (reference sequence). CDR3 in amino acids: CSAAQETQYF. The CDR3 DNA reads TGCAGTGCTGCCCAGGAGACCCAGTACTTC.

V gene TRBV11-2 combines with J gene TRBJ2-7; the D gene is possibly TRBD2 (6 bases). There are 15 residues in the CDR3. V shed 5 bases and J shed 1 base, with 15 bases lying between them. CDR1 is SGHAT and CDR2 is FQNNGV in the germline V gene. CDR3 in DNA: TGTGCCAGCAGCGCTGGGGGGAGTTCATCCTACGAGCAGTACTTC. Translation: CASSAGGSSSYEQYF.

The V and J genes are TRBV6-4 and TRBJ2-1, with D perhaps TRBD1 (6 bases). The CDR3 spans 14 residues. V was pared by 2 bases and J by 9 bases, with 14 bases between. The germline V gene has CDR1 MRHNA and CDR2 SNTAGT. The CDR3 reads CASSDNRENSEQFF. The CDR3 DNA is TGTGCCAGCAGTGACAACAGGGAAAATAGTGAGCAGTTCTTC.

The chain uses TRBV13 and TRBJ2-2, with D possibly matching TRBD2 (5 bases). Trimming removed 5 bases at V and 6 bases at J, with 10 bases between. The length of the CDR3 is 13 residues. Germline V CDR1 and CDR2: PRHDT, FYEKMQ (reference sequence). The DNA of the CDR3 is TGTGCCAGCAGCCTGACTATCGCCGGGGAGCTGTTTTTT. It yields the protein CASSLTIAGELFF.

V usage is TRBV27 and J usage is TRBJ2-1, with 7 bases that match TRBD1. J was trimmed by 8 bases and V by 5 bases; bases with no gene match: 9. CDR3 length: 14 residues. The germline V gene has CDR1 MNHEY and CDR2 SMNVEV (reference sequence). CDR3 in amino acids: CASSPYRGTDEQFF. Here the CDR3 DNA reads TGTGCCAGCAGTCCTTACAGGGGAACCGATGAGCAGTTCTTC.

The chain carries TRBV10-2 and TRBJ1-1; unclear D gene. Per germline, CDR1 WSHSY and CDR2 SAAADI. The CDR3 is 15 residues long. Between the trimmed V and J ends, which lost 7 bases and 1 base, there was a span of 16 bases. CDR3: CASTEISPRNTEAFF. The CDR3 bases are TGCGCCAGCACCGAAATTAGCCCCCGGAACACTGAAGCTTTCTTT.

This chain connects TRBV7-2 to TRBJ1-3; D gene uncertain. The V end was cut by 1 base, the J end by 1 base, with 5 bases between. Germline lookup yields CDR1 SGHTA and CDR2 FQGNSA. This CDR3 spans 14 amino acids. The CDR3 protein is CASSLVTSGNTIYF. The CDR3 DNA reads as TGTGCCAGCAGCTTAGTGACATCTGGAAACACCATATATTTT. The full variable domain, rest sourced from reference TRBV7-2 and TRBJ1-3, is GAGVSQSPSNKVTEKGKDVELRCDPISGHTALYWYRQSLGQGLEFLIYFQGNSAPDKSGLPSDRFSAERTGGSVSTLTIQRTQQEDSAVYLCASSLVTSGNTIYFGEGSWLTVV.

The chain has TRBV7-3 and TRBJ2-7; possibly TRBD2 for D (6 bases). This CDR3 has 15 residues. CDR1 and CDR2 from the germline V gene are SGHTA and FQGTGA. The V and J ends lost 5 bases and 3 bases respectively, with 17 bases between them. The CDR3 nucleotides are TGTGCCAGCAGCCAGTACGGGGGTCCAGTCTACGAGCAGTACTTC. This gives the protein CASSQYGGPVYEQYF. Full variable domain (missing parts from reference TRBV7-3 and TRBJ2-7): GAGVSQTPSNKVTEKGKYVELRCDPISGHTALYWYRQSLGQGPEFLIYFQGTGAADDSGLPNDRFFAVRPEGSVSTLKIQRTERGDSAVYLCASSQYGGPVYEQYFGPGTRLTVT.

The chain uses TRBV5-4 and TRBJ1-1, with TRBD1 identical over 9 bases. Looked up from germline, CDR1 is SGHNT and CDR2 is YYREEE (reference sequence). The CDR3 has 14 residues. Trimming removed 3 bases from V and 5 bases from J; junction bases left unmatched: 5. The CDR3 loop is CASSWDRERTEAFF. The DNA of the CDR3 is TGTGCCAGCAGCTGGGACAGGGAAAGAACTGAAGCTTTCTTT.

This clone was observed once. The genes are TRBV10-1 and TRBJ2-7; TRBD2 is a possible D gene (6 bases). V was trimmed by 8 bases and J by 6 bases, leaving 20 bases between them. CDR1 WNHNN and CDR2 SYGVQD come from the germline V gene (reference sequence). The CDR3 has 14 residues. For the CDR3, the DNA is TGCGCCAGCGGTAAGCCGGGACGGGACTCCGAGCAGTACTTC. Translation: CASGKPGRDSEQYF.

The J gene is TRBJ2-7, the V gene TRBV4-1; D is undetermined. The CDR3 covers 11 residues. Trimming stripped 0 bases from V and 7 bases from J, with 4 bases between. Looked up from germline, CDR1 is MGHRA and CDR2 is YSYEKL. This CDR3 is CASSQDMEQYF. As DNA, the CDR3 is TGCGCCAGCAGCCAAGACATGGAGCAGTACTTC.

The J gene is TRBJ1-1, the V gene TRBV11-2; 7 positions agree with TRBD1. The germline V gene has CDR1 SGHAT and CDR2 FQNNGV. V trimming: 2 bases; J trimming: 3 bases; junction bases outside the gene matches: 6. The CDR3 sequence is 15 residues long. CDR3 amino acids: CASSLISGQYTEAFF. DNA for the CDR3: TGTGCCAGCAGCTTAATATCGGGACAGTACACTGAAGCTTTCTTT.

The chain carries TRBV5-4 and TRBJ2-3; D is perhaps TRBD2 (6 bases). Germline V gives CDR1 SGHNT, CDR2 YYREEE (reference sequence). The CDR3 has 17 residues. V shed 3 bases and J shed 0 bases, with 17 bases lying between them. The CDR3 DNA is TGTGCCAGCAGCTCCCCCTGGGGGGTAGGGAGCACAGATACGCAGTATTTT. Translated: CASSSPWGVGSTDTQYF.

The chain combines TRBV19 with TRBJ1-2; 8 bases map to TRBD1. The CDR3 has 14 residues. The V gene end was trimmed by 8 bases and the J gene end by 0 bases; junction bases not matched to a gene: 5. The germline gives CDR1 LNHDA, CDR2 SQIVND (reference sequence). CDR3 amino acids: CASCVTGANYGYTF. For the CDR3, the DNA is TGTGCCAGTTGTGTGACAGGGGCTAACTATGGCTACACCTTC. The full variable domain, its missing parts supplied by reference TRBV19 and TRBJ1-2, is DGGITQSPKYLFRKEGQNVTLSCEQNLNHDAMYWYRQDPGQGLRLIYYSQIVNDFQKGDIAEGYSVSREKKESFPLTVTSAQKNPTAFYLCASCVTGANYGYTFGSGTRLTVV.

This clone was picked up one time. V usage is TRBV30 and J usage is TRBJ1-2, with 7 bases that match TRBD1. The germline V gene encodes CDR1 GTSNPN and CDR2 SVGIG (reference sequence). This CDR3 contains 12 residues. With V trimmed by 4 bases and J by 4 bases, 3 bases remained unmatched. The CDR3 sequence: CAWIRQGYGYTF. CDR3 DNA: TGTGCCTGGATACGACAGGGCTATGGCTACACCTTC.

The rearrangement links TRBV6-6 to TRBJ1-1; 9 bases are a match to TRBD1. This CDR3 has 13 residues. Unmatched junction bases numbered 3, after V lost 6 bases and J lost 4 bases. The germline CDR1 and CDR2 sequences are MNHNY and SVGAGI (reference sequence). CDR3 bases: TGTGCCAGCAGCCAGACAGGGGGCACTGAAGCTTTCTTT. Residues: CASSQTGGTEAFF.

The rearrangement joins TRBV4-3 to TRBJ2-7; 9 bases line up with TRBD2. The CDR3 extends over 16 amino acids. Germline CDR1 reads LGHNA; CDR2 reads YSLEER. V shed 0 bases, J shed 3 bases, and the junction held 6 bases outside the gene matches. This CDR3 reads CASSQDGTSSRYEQYF. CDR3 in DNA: TGCGCCAGCAGCCAAGATGGGACTAGCTCACGCTACGAGCAGTACTTC.

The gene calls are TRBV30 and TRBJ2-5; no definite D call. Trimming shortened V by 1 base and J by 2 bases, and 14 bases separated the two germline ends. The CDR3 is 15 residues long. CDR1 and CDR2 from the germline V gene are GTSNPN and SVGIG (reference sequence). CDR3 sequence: CAWSGPPERQETQYF. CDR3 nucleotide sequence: TGTGCCTGGAGTGGGCCACCTGAACGACAAGAGACCCAGTACTTC.

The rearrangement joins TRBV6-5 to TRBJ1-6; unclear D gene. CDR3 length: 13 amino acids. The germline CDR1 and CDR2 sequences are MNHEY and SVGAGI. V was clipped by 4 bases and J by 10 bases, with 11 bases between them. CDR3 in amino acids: CASSWRGRSPLHF. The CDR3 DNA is TGTGCCAGCAGTTGGCGCGGAAGATCACCCCTCCACTTT.

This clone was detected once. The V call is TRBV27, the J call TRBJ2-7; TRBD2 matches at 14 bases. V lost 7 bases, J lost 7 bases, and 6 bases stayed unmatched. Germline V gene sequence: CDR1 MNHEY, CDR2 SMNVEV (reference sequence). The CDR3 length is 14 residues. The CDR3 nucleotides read TGTGCCAGCATTAGACTAGCGGGAGGGGGGGAGCAGTACTTC. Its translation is CASIRLAGGGEQYF.

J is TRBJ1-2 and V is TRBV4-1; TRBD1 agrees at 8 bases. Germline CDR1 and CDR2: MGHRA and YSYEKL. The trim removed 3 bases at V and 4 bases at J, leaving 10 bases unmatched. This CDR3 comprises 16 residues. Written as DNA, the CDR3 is TGCGCCAGCAGCCAGGGGACAGGAACAGTAATCTATGGCTACACCTTC. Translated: CASSQGTGTVIYGYTF.